This is a list of T cell receptor beta chains from one sample in a study of shared clonotypes between healthy human individuals. The assay was immunoSEQ multiplex PCR, and TCRdb's table has in-frame clones only and misses some. Of hundreds of thousands of clones listed, 90% to 96% are singletons. The specimen sequenced was naive CD4+ T cells sorted from blood. All receptors derive from a woman between 25 and 40 years old in good health. Both conserved end residues are part of each CDR3. D genes are given only for firm matches. Expanded clones get a size class; other rows say once, few or many, or leave the size out.

V gene	D gene	clone size	J gene	CDR3 protein	CDR3 DNA
TRBV9	-	-	TRBJ2-7	CASSVAVRDEQYF	TGTGCCAGCAGCGTAGCTGTTAGAGACGAGCAGTACTTC
TRBV28	-	-	TRBJ1-1	CASSGKGVRTEAFF	TGTGCCAGCAGTGGCAAGGGGGTGAGGACTGAAGCTTTCTTT
TRBV19	TRBD1	-	TRBJ1-5	CASSFPGQGWNQPQHF	TGTGCCAGTAGTTTCCCGGGACAGGGGTGGAATCAGCCCCAGCATTTT
TRBV7-9	TRBD2	once	TRBJ2-7	CASSSYYTSGITYEQYF	TGTGCCAGCAGCTCCTACTACACTAGCGGGATAACCTACGAGCAGTACTTC
TRBV10-3	-	-	TRBJ2-2	CAISESLTTNTGELFF	TGTGCCATCAGTGAGTCGCTAACTACGAACACCGGGGAGCTGTTTTTT
TRBV4-1	-	-	TRBJ2-7	CASSQDGFREQYF	TGCGCCAGCAGCCAAGATGGGTTCCGCGAGCAGTACTTC
TRBV27	TRBD1	-	TRBJ2-4	CASSLSGTGSNIQYF	TGTGCCAGCAGTTTATCCGGGACAGGGTCGAACATTCAGTACTTC
TRBV27	-	-	TRBJ2-7	CASSRARVSTYEQYF	TGTGCCAGCAGTCGGGCCCGGGTATCGACCTACGAGCAGTACTTC
TRBV21-1	-	-	TRBJ1-6	CASSKRDRSSYNSPLHF	TGTGCCAGCAGCAAACGGGACCGAAGCTCCTATAATTCACCCCTCCACTTT
TRBV11-2	TRBD1	-	TRBJ2-7	CASSSTPRDRVNEQYF	TGTGCCAGCAGCTCGACACCCCGGGACAGGGTGAACGAGCAGTACTTC
TRBV5-4	-	-	TRBJ2-7	CASSLGQGMSYEQYF	TGTGCCAGCAGCTTGGGGCAGGGGATGTCCTACGAGCAGTACTTC
TRBV18	-	-	TRBJ1-5	CASSSNRGDYSNQPQHF	TGTGCCAGCTCATCAAATAGAGGGGATTATAGCAATCAGCCCCAGCATTTT
TRBV5-1	TRBD1	-	TRBJ1-4	CASSLGTGATNEKLFF	TGCGCCAGCAGCTTGGGAACAGGGGCAACTAATGAAAAACTGTTTTTT
TRBV7-8	TRBD1	-	TRBJ1-4	CASSFGGDRSEKLFF	TGTGCCAGCAGCTTCGGCGGGGACAGGAGTGAAAAACTGTTTTTT
TRBV2	-	-	TRBJ2-3	CASTQVGTDTQYF	TGTGCCAGCACCCAAGTGGGCACAGATACGCAGTATTTT
TRBV4-1	TRBD1	-	TRBJ2-7	CASSPEGQGTYEQYF	TGCGCCAGCAGCCCTGAGGGACAGGGGACCTACGAGCAGTACTTC
TRBV4-1	TRBD2	-	TRBJ2-5	CASSQGDPGLAGETQYF	TGCGCCAGCAGCCAAGGCGACCCGGGACTAGCGGGGGAGACCCAGTACTTC
TRBV27	-	-	TRBJ2-2	CASRRLASPLMGELFF	TGTGCCAGCAGAAGATTAGCATCCCCCTTGATGGGGGAGCTGTTTTTT
TRBV27	-	few	TRBJ2-2	CASSSPRSGTPGELFF	TGTGCCAGCAGTTCTCCACGCTCAGGGACACCCGGGGAGCTGTTTTTT
TRBV7-2	TRBD2	-	TRBJ2-1	CASSLASGATYNEQFF	TGTGCCAGCAGCTTAGCTAGCGGGGCGACCTACAATGAGCAGTTCTTC
TRBV6-5	-	few	TRBJ2-1	CASSLQGYNEQFF	TGTGCCAGCAGTCTACAGGGTTACAATGAGCAGTTCTTC
TRBV28	-	-	TRBJ2-4	CASRDLAVKNIQYF	TGTGCCAGCCGCGATCTCGCAGTCAAAAACATTCAGTACTTC
TRBV11-2	-	-	TRBJ2-3	CASSLNSGSTDTQYF	TGTGCCAGCAGCTTAAATAGCGGTAGCACAGATACGCAGTATTTT
TRBV18	TRBD1	-	TRBJ1-5	CASSPEGGQPQHF	TGTGCCAGCTCACCAGAAGGGGGCCAGCCCCAGCATTTT
TRBV5-6	-	-	TRBJ1-6	CASSLPGASSYNSPLHF	TGTGCCAGCAGTCTACCAGGGGCGAGCTCCTATAATTCACCCCTCCACTTT
TRBV5-1	TRBD1	-	TRBJ1-1	CASSFGQGAYSTEAFF	TGCGCCAGCAGCTTTGGACAGGGGGCATACAGCACTGAAGCTTTCTTT
TRBV5-8	-	-	TRBJ1-1	CASSLRDGEMNTEAFF	TGTGCCAGCAGCCTCCGGGACGGAGAAATGAACACTGAAGCTTTCTTT
TRBV6-5	-	-	TRBJ1-4	CASSYSFRVGEKLFF	TGTGCCAGCAGTTACTCGTTCAGGGTAGGGGAAAAACTGTTTTTT
TRBV2	-	-	TRBJ1-2	CASHADLDYGYTF	TGTGCCAGCCATGCGGATTTGGACTATGGCTACACCTTC
TRBV19	TRBD1	-	TRBJ2-1	CASTWTGDNNEQFF	TGTGCCAGTACTTGGACAGGGGATAACAATGAGCAGTTCTTC
TRBV18	-	-	TRBJ2-5	CASSPSLETQYF	TGTGCCAGCTCACCAAGTCTCGAGACCCAGTACTTC